A single T cell receptor beta chain is shown here with its context. The antigen is unknown. This entry comes from a study of shared clonotypes between healthy human individuals. Points from the study as a whole: Estimated richness values were generally larger in naive subsets than in memory subsets. Lower generation probabilities were found for non-shared clonotypes than for those shared by all four donors. An anticipated effect of sequencing depth on clonotype sharing among donors was recognized.

The germline V gene encodes CDR1 SEHNR and CDR2 FQNEAQ (reference sequence). The CDR3 runs 14 residues. V shed 5 bases, J shed 2 bases, and the junction held 4 bases outside the gene matches. Repertoires were generated with immunoSEQ multiplex PCR, while TCRdb's copy carries only in-frame clones and drops some. Of millions of clones in the sample, 85% to 95% are singletons; the top ten hold 0.1% to 0.15%. Sample: naive CD4+ T cells sorted from blood. Stated subset: CD45RA+ positively selected. The clonotype was recovered from a man between 18 and 29 years old in good health. The gene calls are TRBV7-9 and TRBJ1-1, with 8 bases aligning to TRBD1. The CDR3 protein is CASSMTGANTEAFF. DNA of the CDR3: TGTGCCAGCAGCATGACAGGGGCAAACACTGAAGCTTTCTTT.